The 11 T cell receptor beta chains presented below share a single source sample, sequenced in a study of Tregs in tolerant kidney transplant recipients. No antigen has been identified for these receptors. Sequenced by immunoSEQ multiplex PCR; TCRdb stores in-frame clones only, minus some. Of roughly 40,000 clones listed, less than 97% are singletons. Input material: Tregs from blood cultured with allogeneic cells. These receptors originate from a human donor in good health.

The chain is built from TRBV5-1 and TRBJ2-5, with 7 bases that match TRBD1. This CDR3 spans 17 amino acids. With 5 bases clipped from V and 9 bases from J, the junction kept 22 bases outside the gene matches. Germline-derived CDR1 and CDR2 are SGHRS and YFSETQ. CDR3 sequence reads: CASSWGGFISTGSPQYF. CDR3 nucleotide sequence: TGCGCCAGCAGTTGGGGTGGCTTTATCTCGACAGGGAGTCCCCAGTACTTC. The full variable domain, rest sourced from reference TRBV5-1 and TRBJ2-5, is KAGVTQTPRYLIKTRGQQVTLSCSPISGHRSVSWYQQTPGQGLQFLFEYFSETQRNKGNFPGRFSGRQFSNSRSEMNVSTLELGDSALYLCASSWGGFISTGSPQYFGPGTRLLVL.

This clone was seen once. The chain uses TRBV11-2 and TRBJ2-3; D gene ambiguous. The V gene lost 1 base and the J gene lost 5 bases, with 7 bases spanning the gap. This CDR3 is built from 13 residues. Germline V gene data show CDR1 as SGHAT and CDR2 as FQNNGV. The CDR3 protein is CASSLGQLDTQYF. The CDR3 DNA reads TGTGCCAGCAGCTTAGGGCAGTTAGATACGCAGTATTTT.

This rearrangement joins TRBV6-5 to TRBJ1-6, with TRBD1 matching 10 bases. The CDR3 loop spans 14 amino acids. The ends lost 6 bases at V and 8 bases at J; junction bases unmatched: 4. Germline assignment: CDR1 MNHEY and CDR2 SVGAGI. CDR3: CASRRDRGYSPLHF. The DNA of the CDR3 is TGTGCCAGCAGACGGGACAGGGGATATTCACCCCTCCACTTT.

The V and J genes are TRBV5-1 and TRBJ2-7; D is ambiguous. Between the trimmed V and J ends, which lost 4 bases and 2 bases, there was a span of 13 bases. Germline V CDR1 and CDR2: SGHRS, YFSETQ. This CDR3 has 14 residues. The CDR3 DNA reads TGCGCCAGCAGCCCAGACCCGAGGACCTACGAGCAGTACTTC. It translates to CASSPDPRTYEQYF.

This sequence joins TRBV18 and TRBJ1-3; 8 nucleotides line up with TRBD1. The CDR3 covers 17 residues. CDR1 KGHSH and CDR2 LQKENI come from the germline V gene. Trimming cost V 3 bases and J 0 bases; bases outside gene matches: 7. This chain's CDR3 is CASSPGTGRGSGNTIYF. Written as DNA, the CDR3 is TGTGCCAGCTCACCTGGGACAGGTCGAGGCTCTGGAAACACCATATATTTT.

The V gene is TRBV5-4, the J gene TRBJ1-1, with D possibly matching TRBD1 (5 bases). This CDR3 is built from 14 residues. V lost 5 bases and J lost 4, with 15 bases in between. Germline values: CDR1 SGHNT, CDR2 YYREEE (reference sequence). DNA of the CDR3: TGTGCCAGCAGTACCGGGGGGTTTTCCACTGAAGCTTTCTTT. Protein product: CASSTGGFSTEAFF.

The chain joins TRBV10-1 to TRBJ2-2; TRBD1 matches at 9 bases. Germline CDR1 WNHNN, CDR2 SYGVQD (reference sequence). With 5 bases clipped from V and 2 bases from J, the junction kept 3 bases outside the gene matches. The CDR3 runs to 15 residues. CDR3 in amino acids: CASSLTGGNTGELFF. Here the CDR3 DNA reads TGCGCCAGCAGTCTTACAGGGGGCAACACCGGGGAGCTGTTTTTT.

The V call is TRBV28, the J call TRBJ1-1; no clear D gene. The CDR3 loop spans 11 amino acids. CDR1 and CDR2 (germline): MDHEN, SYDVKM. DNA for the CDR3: TGTGCTACCGAACAGAACACTGAAGCTTTCTTT. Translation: CATEQNTEAFF.

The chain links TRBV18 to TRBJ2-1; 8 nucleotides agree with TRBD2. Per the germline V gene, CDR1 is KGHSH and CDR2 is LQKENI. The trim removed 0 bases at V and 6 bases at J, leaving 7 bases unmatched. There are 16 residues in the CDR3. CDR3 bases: TGTGCCAGCTCACCACCCCCGGGGGGGCCCCTCAATGAGCAGTTCTTC. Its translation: CASSPPPGGPLNEQFF. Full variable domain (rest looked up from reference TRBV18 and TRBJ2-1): NAGVMQNPRHLVRRRGQEARLRCSPMKGHSHVYWYRQLPEEGLKFMVYLQKENIIDESGMPKERFSAEFPKEGPSILRIQQVVRGDSAAYFCASSPPPGGPLNEQFFGPGTRLTVL.

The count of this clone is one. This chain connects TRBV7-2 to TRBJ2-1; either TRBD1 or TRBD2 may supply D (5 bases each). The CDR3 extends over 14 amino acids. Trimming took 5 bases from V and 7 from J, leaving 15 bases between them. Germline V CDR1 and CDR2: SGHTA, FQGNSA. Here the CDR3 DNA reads TGTGCCAGCAGCACGGGACCCATACAGAATGAGCAGTTCTTC. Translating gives CASSTGPIQNEQFF.

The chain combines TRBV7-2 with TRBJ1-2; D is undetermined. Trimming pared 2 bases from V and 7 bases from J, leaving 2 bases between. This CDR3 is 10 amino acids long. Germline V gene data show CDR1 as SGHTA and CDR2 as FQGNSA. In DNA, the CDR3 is TGTGCCAGCAGCTTACTTGGCTACACCTTC. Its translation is CASSLLGYTF.